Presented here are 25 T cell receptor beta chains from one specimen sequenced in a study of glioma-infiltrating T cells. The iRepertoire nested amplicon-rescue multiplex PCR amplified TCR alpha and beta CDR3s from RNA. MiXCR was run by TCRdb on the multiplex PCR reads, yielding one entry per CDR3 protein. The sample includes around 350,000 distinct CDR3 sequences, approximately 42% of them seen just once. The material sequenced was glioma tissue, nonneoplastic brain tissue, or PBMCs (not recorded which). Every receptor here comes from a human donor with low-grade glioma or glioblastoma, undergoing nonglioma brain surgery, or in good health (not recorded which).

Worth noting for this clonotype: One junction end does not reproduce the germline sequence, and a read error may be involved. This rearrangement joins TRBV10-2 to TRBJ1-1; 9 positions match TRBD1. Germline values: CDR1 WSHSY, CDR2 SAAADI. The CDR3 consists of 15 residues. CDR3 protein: CATSAAGQGNTEAFF. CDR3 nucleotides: TGTGCCACGTCAGCGGCGGGACAGGGGAACACTGAAGCTTTCTTT.

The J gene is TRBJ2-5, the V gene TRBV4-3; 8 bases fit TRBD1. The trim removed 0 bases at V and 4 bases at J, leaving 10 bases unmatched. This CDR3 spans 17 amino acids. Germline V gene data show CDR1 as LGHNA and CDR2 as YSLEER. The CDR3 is CASSQDLGQGGRETQYF. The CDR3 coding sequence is TGCGCCAGCAGCCAAGATCTCGGACAGGGAGGTCGAGAGACCCAGTACTTC.

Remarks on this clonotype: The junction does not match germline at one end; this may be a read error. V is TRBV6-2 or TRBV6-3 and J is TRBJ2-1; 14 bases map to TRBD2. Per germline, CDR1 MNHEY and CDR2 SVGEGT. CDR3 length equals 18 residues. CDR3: CASSNSPGLAGAYNEQFF. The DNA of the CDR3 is TGTGCCAGCAGTAACTCCCCGGGACTAGCGGGGGCGTACAATGAGCAGTTCTTC.

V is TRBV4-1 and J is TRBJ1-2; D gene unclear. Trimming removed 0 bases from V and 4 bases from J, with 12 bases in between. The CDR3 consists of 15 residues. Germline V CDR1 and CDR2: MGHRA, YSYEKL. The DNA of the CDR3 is TGCGCCAGCAGCCAAGAAGGCTCGGGAGCCTATGGCTACACCTTC. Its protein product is CASSQEGSGAYGYTF.

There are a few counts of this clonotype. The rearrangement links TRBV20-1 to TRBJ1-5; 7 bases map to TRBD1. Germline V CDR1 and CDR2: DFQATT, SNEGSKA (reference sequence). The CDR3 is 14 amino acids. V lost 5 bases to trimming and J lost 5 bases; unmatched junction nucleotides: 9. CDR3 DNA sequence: TGCAGTGCTGCCTCCGGACAGGTTCATCAGCCCCAGCATTTT. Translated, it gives CSAASGQVHQPQHF.

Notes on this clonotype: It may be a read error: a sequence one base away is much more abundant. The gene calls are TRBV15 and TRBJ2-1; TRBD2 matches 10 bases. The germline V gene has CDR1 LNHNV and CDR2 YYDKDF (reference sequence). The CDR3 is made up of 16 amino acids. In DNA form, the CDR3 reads TGTGCCACCAGAAGAGGTAGCGGGGGGACCTACAATGAGCAGTTCTTC. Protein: CATRRGSGGTYNEQFF.

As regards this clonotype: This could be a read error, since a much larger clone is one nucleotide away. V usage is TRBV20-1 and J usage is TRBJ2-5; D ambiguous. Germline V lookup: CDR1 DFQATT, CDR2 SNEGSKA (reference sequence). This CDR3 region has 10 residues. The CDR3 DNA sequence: TGCGGTGCTTCAAAAGAGACCCAGTACTTC. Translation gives CGASKETQYF.

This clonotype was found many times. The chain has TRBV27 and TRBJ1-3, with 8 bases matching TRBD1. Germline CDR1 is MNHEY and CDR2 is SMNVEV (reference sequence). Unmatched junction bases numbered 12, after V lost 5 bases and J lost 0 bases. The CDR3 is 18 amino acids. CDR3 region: CASSPQAPGQVSGNTIYF. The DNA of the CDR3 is TGTGCCAGCAGTCCTCAAGCACCGGGACAGGTCTCTGGAAACACCATATATTTT.

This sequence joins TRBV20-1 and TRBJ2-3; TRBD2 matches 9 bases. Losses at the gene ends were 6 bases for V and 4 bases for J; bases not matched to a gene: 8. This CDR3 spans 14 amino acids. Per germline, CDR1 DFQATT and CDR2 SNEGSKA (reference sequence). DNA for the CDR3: TGCAGTGCCCCGAGCTGGACTAGCGCAGATACGCAGTATTTT. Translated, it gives CSAPSWTSADTQYF.

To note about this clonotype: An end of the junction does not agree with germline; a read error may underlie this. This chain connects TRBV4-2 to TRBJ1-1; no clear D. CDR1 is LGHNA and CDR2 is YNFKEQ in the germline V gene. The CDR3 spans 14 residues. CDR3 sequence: CASGQESGETEAFF. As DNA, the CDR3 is TGTGCCAGCGGCCAAGAATCCGGGGAAACTGAAGCTTTCTTT.

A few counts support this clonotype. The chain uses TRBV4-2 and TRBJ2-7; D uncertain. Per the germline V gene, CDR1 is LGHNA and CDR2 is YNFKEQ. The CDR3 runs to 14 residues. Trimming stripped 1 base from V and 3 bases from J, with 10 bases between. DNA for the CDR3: TGTGCCAGCAGCCAAGCCCTGGGAAGCTACGAGCAGTACTTC. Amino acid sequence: CASSQALGSYEQYF.

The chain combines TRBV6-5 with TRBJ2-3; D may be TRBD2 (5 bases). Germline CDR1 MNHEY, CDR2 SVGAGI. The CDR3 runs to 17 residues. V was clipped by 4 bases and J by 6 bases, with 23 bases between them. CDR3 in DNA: TGTGCCAGCAGTTTATCGAGTAGCGACGACCATAGGGATACGCAGTATTTT. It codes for CASSLSSSDDHRDTQYF.

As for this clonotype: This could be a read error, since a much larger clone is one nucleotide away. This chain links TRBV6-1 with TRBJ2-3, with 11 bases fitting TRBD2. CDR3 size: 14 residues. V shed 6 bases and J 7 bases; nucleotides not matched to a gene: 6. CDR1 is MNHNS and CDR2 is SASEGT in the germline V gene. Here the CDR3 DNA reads TGTGCCAGCAGCCCTAGCGGGAGGCCAAATACGCAGTATTTT. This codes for CASSPSGRPNTQYF.

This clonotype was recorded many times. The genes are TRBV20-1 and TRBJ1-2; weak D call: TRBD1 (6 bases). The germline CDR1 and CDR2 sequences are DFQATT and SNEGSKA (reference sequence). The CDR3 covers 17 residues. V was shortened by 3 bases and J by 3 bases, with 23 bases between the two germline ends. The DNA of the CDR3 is TGCAGTGCTAGGGTCTCAGAGCGGGGGCGGCCTGACTATGGCTACACCTTC. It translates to CSARVSERGRPDYGYTF.

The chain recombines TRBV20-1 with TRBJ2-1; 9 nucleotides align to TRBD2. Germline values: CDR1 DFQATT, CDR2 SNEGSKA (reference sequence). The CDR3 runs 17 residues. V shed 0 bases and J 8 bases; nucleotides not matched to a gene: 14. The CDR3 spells CSARDQGAGGPRDEQFF. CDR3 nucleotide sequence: TGCAGTGCTAGAGATCAAGGGGCGGGAGGGCCGAGGGATGAGCAGTTCTTC.

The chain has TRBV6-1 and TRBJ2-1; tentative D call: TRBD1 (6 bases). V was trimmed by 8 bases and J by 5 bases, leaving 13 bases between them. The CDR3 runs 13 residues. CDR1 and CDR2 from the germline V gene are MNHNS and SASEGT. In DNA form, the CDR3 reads TGTGCCAGCCTAGGGACACCTAACAATGAGCAGTTCTTC. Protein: CASLGTPNNEQFF.

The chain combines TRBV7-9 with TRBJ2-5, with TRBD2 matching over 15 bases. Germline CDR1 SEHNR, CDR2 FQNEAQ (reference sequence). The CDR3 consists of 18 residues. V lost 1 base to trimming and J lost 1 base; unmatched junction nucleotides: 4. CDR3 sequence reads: CASSLEGTSGRFQETQYF. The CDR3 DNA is TGTGCCAGCAGCTTAGAGGGGACTAGCGGGAGGTTCCAAGAGACCCAGTACTTC. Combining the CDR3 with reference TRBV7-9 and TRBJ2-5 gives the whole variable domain DTGVSQNPRHKITKRGQNVTFRCDPISEHNRLYWYRQTLGQGPEFLTYFQNEAQLEKSRLLSDRFSAERPKGSFSTLEIQRTEQGDSAMYLCASSLEGTSGRFQETQYFGPGTRLLVL.

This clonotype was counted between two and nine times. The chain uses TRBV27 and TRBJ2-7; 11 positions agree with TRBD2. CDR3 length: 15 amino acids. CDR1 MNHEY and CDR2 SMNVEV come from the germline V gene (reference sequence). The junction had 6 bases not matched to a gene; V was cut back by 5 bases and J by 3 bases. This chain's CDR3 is CASSRGTSGVYEQYF. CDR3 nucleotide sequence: TGTGCCAGCAGTAGGGGGACTAGCGGAGTCTACGAGCAGTACTTC.

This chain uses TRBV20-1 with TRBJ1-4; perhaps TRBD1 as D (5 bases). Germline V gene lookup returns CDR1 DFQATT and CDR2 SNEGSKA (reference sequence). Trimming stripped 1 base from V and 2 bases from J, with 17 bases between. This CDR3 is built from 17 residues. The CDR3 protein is CSARVATPGFTNEKLFF. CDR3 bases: TGCAGTGCTAGAGTTGCGACTCCAGGGTTTACTAATGAAAAACTGTTTTTT.

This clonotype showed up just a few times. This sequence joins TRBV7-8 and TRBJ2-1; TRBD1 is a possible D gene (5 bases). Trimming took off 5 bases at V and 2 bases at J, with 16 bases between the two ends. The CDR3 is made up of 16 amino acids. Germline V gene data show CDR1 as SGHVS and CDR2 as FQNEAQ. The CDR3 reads CASSPTWTQAYNEQFF. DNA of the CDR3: TGTGCCAGCAGCCCCACTTGGACACAGGCCTACAATGAGCAGTTCTTC.

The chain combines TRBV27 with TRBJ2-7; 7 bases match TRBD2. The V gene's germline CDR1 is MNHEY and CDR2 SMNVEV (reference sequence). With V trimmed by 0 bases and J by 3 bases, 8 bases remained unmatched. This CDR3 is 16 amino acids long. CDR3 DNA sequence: TGTGCCAGCAGTTTATCCGCTAGCGGTAGTCACTACGAGCAGTACTTC. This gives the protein CASSLSASGSHYEQYF.

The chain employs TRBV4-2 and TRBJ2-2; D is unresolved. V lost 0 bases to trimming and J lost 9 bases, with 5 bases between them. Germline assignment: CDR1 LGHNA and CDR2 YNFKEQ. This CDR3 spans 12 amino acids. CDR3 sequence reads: CASSQDRRELFF. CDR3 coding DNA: TGTGCCAGCAGCCAAGATCGGCGGGAGCTGTTTTTT.

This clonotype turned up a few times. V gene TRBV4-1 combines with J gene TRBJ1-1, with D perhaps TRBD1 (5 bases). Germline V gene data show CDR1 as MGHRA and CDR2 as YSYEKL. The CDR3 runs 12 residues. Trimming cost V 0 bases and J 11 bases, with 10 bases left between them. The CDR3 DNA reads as TGCGCCAGCAGCCAAGACGGGGGGGAGGCTTTCTTT. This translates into CASSQDGGEAFF.

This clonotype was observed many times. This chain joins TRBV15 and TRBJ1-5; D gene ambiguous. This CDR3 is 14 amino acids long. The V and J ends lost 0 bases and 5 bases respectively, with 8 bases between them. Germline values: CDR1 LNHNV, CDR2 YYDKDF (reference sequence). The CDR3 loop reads CATSRDQAYQPQHF. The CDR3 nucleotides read TGTGCCACCAGCAGAGATCAGGCGTATCAGCCCCAGCATTTT.

The CDR3 region has the DNA TGCAGTGGGAGCCTACGCAATCAGCCCCAGCATTTT. Its translation: CSGSLRNQPQHF. The V call is TRBV20-1, the J call TRBJ1-5; D is ambiguous. V was shortened by 7 bases and J by 2 bases, with 9 bases between the two germline ends. This CDR3 has 12 amino acids. Looked up from germline, CDR1 is DFQATT and CDR2 is SNEGSKA (reference sequence).